The 25 T cell receptor beta chains given below trace back to one sample, sequenced in a study of blood T cell repertoires in COVID-19. The method was immunoSEQ multiplex PCR; TCRdb's version includes in-frame clones alone and lacks a portion of them. The data show 60,000 or so clones, 75% to 95% seen once. Material: peripheral blood. All receptors derive from a human donor with active COVID-19. The donor label of this sample is uncertain.

The rearrangement links TRBV10-1 to TRBJ1-6, with D possibly being TRBD1 (6 bases). Trimming took off 9 bases at V and 0 bases at J, with 24 bases between the two ends. The germline gives CDR1 WNHNN, CDR2 SYGVQD (reference sequence). The CDR3 has 19 residues. DNA for the CDR3: TGCGCCAGGCTAAAACCGGGACACCGAGGTCGCTCCTATAATTCACCCCTCCACTTT. Translating it yields CARLKPGHRGRSYNSPLHF.

The V and J genes are TRBV18 and TRBJ1-2; 9 positions agree with TRBD1. Germline values: CDR1 KGHSH, CDR2 LQKENI. With V trimmed by 3 bases and J by 5 bases, 10 bases remained unmatched. This CDR3 has 16 residues. The CDR3 reads CASSPRTGEARYGYTF. CDR3 nucleotides: TGTGCCAGCTCACCGAGGACAGGGGAGGCTAGGTATGGCTACACCTTC. Based on the CDR3 plus reference TRBV18 and TRBJ1-2, the full variable domain is NAGVMQNPRHLVRRRGQEARLRCSPMKGHSHVYWYRQLPEEGLKFMVYLQKENIIDESGMPKERFSAEFPKEGPSILRIQQVVRGDSAAYFCASSPRTGEARYGYTFGSGTRLTVV.

The rearrangement joins TRBV6-5 to TRBJ2-7; TRBD2 matches at 10 bases. The germline gives CDR1 MNHEY, CDR2 SVGAGI. Trimming cost V 3 bases and J 6 bases; bases outside gene matches: 8. This CDR3 is built from 15 residues. The CDR3 loop reads CASSYRLAGGSEQYF. The DNA for the CDR3 is TGTGCCAGCAGTTATCGGTTAGCGGGAGGCTCCGAGCAGTACTTC.

The J gene is TRBJ2-7, the V gene TRBV5-1; TRBD2 agrees at 9 bases. There are 14 residues in the CDR3. V gave up 1 base and J gave up 3 bases; unmatched junction bases: 2. The V gene's germline CDR1 is SGHRS and CDR2 YFSETQ. The CDR3 sequence: CASSLYSGSYEQYF. The CDR3 region has the DNA TGCGCCAGCAGCTTGTATAGCGGGAGCTACGAGCAGTACTTC.

V and J are TRBV5-4 and TRBJ2-2, with D maybe TRBD2 (6 bases). With 3 bases removed from V and 8 bases from J, the gap between germline ends came to 8 bases. The CDR3 spans 12 residues. Germline lookup yields CDR1 SGHNT and CDR2 YYREEE (reference sequence). CDR3 bases: TGTGCCAGCAGCTGGGGACTTGGGGAGCTGTTTTTT. This translates into CASSWGLGELFF. Filled out from reference TRBV5-4 and TRBJ2-2, the complete variable domain reads ETGVTQSPTHLIKTRGQQVTLRCSSQSGHNTVSWYQQALGQGPQFIFQYYREEENGRGNFPPRFSGLQFPNYSSELNVNALELDDSALYLCASSWGLGELFFGEGSRLTVL.

The chain recombines TRBV9 with TRBJ2-2, with TRBD1 identical over 11 bases. Germline CDR1 SGDLS, CDR2 YYNGEE. The V segment lost 4 bases and the J segment 3 bases; nucleotides outside the gene matches: 2. This CDR3 is 15 amino acids long. The CDR3 DNA sequence: TGTGCCAGCAGCCTGGGACAGGGGGACACCGGGGAGCTGTTTTTT. It encodes CASSLGQGDTGELFF. The full variable domain, its missing parts supplied by reference TRBV9 and TRBJ2-2, is DSGVTQTPKHLITATGQRVTLRCSPRSGDLSVYWYQQSLDQGLQFLIQYYNGEERAKGNILERFSAQQFPDLHSELNLSSLELGDSALYFCASSLGQGDTGELFFGEGSRLTVL.

The chain is built from TRBV19 and TRBJ2-7; maybe TRBD2 (6 bases). CDR1 is LNHDA, CDR2 SQIVND, per germline (reference sequence). The V and J ends lost 5 bases and 5 bases respectively, with 22 bases between them. The CDR3 is 16 residues long. CDR3 nucleotide sequence: TGTGCCAGTAGTTTATCCCTTGGGACTGGATACAACGAGCAGTACTTC. It specifies CASSLSLGTGYNEQYF.

This sequence joins TRBV3-1 (or the pseudogene TRBV3-2) and TRBJ2-7, with unresolved D. Germline assignment: CDR1 LGHDT and CDR2 YNNKEL (reference sequence). The CDR3 spans 14 residues. V was cut by 2 bases and J by 4 bases, with 12 bases left in between. The CDR3 here is CASSQPTRKYEQYF. CDR3 nucleotides: TGTGCCAGCAGCCAACCAACGCGGAAGTACGAGCAGTACTTC.

This sequence joins TRBV27 and TRBJ2-1, with 11 bases that match TRBD2. Germline lookup yields CDR1 MNHEY and CDR2 SMNVEV (reference sequence). V lost 4 bases and J lost 3; bases outside the gene matches: 11. The CDR3 runs 18 residues. CDR3 nucleotides: TGTGCCAGCAGTTCCAATTCACTGACTAGCGGGAACTACAATGAGCAGTTCTTC. Its protein is CASSSNSLTSGNYNEQFF.

This chain links TRBV6-5 with TRBJ2-7; D perhaps matches TRBD2 (6 bases). Looked up from germline, CDR1 is MNHEY and CDR2 is SVGAGI. CDR3 length equals 13 residues. Trimming cost V 9 bases and J 1 base, with 13 bases left between them. Here the CDR3 reads CAREGSGSYEQYF. The CDR3 DNA reads TGTGCCAGGGAGGGCTCGGGATCCTACGAGCAGTACTTC.

The gene calls are TRBV7-9 and TRBJ1-4; 7 positions match TRBD1. With V trimmed by 5 bases and J by 0 bases, 6 bases remained unmatched. The CDR3 is 16 residues long. Per germline, CDR1 SEHNR and CDR2 FQNEAQ (reference sequence). The CDR3 sequence is CASSPGGSATNEKLFF. The CDR3 region has the DNA TGTGCCAGCAGCCCAGGGGGATCCGCAACTAATGAAAAACTGTTTTTT. Supplemented by reference TRBV7-9 and TRBJ1-4, the full variable domain reads DTGVSQNPRHKITKRGQNVTFRCDPISEHNRLYWYRQTLGQGPEFLTYFQNEAQLEKSRLLSDRFSAERPKGSFSTLEIQRTEQGDSAMYLCASSPGGSATNEKLFFGSGTQLSVL.

The chain uses TRBV18 and TRBJ1-1; D is perhaps TRBD1 (5 bases). Germline lookup yields CDR1 KGHSH and CDR2 LQKENI. This CDR3 spans 13 amino acids. V was shortened by 6 bases and J by 5 bases, with 13 bases between the two germline ends. The CDR3 DNA reads TGTGCCAGCTCTTTCGACAGAGAGACTGAAGCTTTCTTT. This gives the protein CASSFDRETEAFF. The full variable domain, with the rest looked up from reference TRBV18 and TRBJ1-1, is NAGVMQNPRHLVRRRGQEARLRCSPMKGHSHVYWYRQLPEEGLKFMVYLQKENIIDESGMPKERFSAEFPKEGPSILRIQQVVRGDSAAYFCASSFDRETEAFFGQGTRLTVV.

The V and J genes are TRBV5-1 and TRBJ2-5; 8 bases align to TRBD2. The trim removed 0 bases at V and 1 base at J, leaving 2 bases unmatched. The CDR3 is 15 residues long. Germline V gene data show CDR1 as SGHRS and CDR2 as YFSETQ. The CDR3 coding sequence is TGCGCCAGCAGCTTGGCACGGGGGGGCCAAGAGACCCAGTACTTC. Encoded protein: CASSLARGGQETQYF.

The V call is TRBV7-3, the J call TRBJ2-7; 7 positions agree with TRBD1. Unmatched junction bases numbered 4, after V lost 5 bases and J lost 0 bases. This CDR3 region has 14 residues. The germline CDR1 and CDR2 sequences are SGHTA and FQGTGA. The CDR3 coding sequence is TGTGCCAGCAGCCCGACAGGGACCTCCTACGAGCAGTACTTC. Translated, it gives CASSPTGTSYEQYF. The whole variable domain, filled in from reference TRBV7-3 and TRBJ2-7, reads GAGVSQTPSNKVTEKGKYVELRCDPISGHTALYWYRQSLGQGPEFLIYFQGTGAADDSGLPNDRFFAVRPEGSVSTLKIQRTERGDSAVYLCASSPTGTSYEQYFGPGTRLTVT.

The CDR3: CASSPITGGRDEQYF. Here the CDR3 DNA reads TGTGCCAGCTCACCAATAACAGGGGGCCGGGACGAGCAGTACTTC. This chain uses TRBV18 with TRBJ2-7, with 9 bases lining up with TRBD1. This CDR3 has 15 amino acids. CDR1 is KGHSH and CDR2 is LQKENI in the germline V gene. Trimming took 2 bases from V and 5 from J; bases not matched to a gene: 7.

This clone was recorded only once. The rearrangement links TRBV2 to TRBJ2-3; D possibly corresponds to TRBD1 (5 bases). Germline V gene data show CDR1 as SNHLY and CDR2 as FYNNEI. V was shortened by 3 bases and J by 13 bases, with 14 bases between the two germline ends. This CDR3 spans 12 amino acids. CDR3 bases: TGTGCCAGCAGTGAGGGGCAGGCCTTCGAGTATTTT. As protein: CASSEGQAFEYF.

The V and J genes are TRBV10-2 and TRBJ2-7, with 7 positions matching TRBD1. Germline CDR1 reads WSHSY; CDR2 reads SAAADI. The CDR3 runs to 14 residues. V lost 3 bases and J lost 2; bases outside the gene matches: 4. CDR3 coding DNA: TGCGCCAGCAGTGACCGGGACAGCCCCTACGAGCAGTACTTC. Protein: CASSDRDSPYEQYF.

This clone turned up a few times. This CDR3 is CASSLDLTVYEQYF. Here the CDR3 DNA reads TGTGCCAGCAGCCTGGACCTAACAGTCTACGAGCAGTACTTC. This chain uses TRBV5-4 with TRBJ2-7, with D unclear. V dropped 4 bases and J dropped 3 bases, with 14 bases sitting between them. Per germline, CDR1 SGHNT and CDR2 YYREEE (reference sequence). The CDR3 is 14 residues long. The entire variable domain, with the rest obtained from reference TRBV5-4 and TRBJ2-7, is as follows: ETGVTQSPTHLIKTRGQQVTLRCSSQSGHNTVSWYQQALGQGPQFIFQYYREEENGRGNFPPRFSGLQFPNYSSELNVNALELDDSALYLCASSLDLTVYEQYFGPGTRLTVT.

This sequence joins TRBV7-2 and TRBJ1-1; 7 nucleotides match TRBD1. This CDR3 region has 14 residues. Looked up from germline, CDR1 is SGHTA and CDR2 is FQGNSA. V dropped 5 bases and J dropped 2; count of bases not matched to a gene: 5. This CDR3 is CASSPYRGNTEAFF. The CDR3 DNA is TGTGCCAGCAGCCCGTACAGGGGCAACACTGAAGCTTTCTTT.

This chain uses TRBV19 with TRBJ1-2, with D unresolved. Per germline, CDR1 LNHDA and CDR2 SQIVND (reference sequence). The V end lost 6 bases, the J end lost 1 base, and 21 bases lay between the germline ends. The CDR3 length is 17 residues. The CDR3 DNA reads TGTGCCAGTAGCCTCGGAGGCAGATCTACCGTTAACTATGGCTACACCTTC. It encodes CASSLGGRSTVNYGYTF.

The genes are TRBV6-2 or TRBV6-3 and TRBJ2-7; 10 bases line up with TRBD2. With V trimmed by 3 bases and J by 4 bases, 3 bases remained unmatched. In germline, CDR1 is MNHEY, CDR2 SVGEGT. The CDR3 is made up of 14 amino acids. CDR3 nucleotides: TGTGCCAGCAGTTATCTAGCGGGGGAATACGAGCAGTACGTC. Translation: CASSYLAGEYEQYV.

V usage is TRBV18 and J usage is TRBJ1-5; D is perhaps TRBD1 (6 bases). The length of the CDR3 is 16 residues. Trimming took off 2 bases at V and 1 base at J, with 12 bases between the two ends. Germline V gives CDR1 KGHSH, CDR2 LQKENI. CDR3 sequence (DNA): TGTGCCAGCTCACCAGCTCAGGGGTTGAGCAATCAGCCCCAGCATTTT. Its translation: CASSPAQGLSNQPQHF.

This chain joins TRBV30 and TRBJ2-5, with D possibly TRBD2 on 5 matching bases. This CDR3 region has 13 residues. The V and J ends lost 2 bases and 1 base respectively, with 8 bases between them. CDR1 is GTSNPN, CDR2 SVGIG, per germline (reference sequence). CDR3 nucleotide sequence: TGTGCCTGGAGTCCCGGACTCCAAGAGACCCAGTACTTC. Its protein product is CAWSPGLQETQYF.

The chain is built from TRBV9 and TRBJ1-6; unclear D gene. The germline V gene encodes CDR1 SGDLS and CDR2 YYNGEE. This CDR3 spans 15 amino acids. V lost 2 bases and J 0 bases, leaving 6 bases between the germline ends. The CDR3 DNA reads as TGTGCCAGCAGCGTTAGTAGCTCCTATAATTCACCCCTCCACTTT. It yields the protein CASSVSSSYNSPLHF.

J is TRBJ2-2 and V is TRBV7-3; a possible D gene is TRBD2 (6 bases). Trimming removed 2 bases at V and 5 bases at J, with 9 bases between. The CDR3 contains 14 residues. Germline CDR1 SGHTA, CDR2 FQGTGA. The CDR3 DNA follows: TGTGCCAGCAGCTTAGCCGGGGGTACCGGGGAGCTGTTTTTT. Translation gives CASSLAGGTGELFF.